This TCR beta chain was sequenced in a study of T cells in Graves' hyperthyroidism and ophthalmopathy. This clonotype was recorded many times. The germline V and J ends were trimmed by 2 bases and 2 bases, with 10 bases remaining between them. The CDR3 totals 14 residues. From germline, CDR1 is MNHNY and CDR2 SVGAGI (reference sequence). Hyperthyroidism had been newly diagnosed in patients aged 18 to 65, and its duration was under 2 months. Exclusion of a patient resulted from uncontrolled infection, other autoimmune disease, pregnancy or lactation. The PBMCs were sourced from fresh peripheral blood (about 10 ml). Template material for amplifying TCR beta CDR3 regions consisted of RNA transcripts. During a first-round RT-PCR of the TCR CDR3, the HTBI primer set was used. MiXCR was run by TCRdb on the multiplex PCR reads, yielding one entry per CDR3 protein. Seen here are approximately 710,000 distinct CDR3 sequences, approximately 15% observed once, and the top ten hold 15% to 19%.

The TCR was taken from a man aged 45 to 65 with Graves' hyperthyroidism. This rearrangement joins TRBV6-6 to TRBJ2-7; D is unresolved. Sequenced input: blood. The DNA for the CDR3 is TGTGCCAGCAGTTACGAGGACGGAACCTACGAGCAGTACTTC. Amino acids: CASSYEDGTYEQYF.